This TCR beta chain was found in a study of cytomegalovirus exposure and HLA in healthy donors. Study-wide results and limits: Earlier findings revealed that most TCR beta V segments proved productive either about 87% or about 30% of the time. V segments that were indistinguishable, TRBV6-2 and TRBV6-3 among them, were omitted from analysis.

With regard to this clone: Its antigen is unidentified.

The V gene's germline CDR1 is MNHEY and CDR2 SMNVEV (reference sequence). The V end was cut by 8 bases, the J end by 3 bases, with 14 bases between. The length of the CDR3 is 15 residues. Primers for the PCR totalled 60 Vbeta and 13 Jbeta. Repertoires were generated with immunoSEQ multiplex PCR, while TCRdb's copy carries only in-frame clones and drops some. The table lists 200,000 or so clones, with 0.7% to 0.8% in the top ten. Specimen: PBMCs. The chain employs TRBV27 and TRBJ1-6; D might be TRBD1 (5 bases). The TCR was taken from a boy aged 10-17 years in good health and CMV-seronegative. As DNA, the CDR3 is TGTGCCAGCGCTAAGACAGTCATCTATAATTCACCCCTCCACTTT. Translation: CASAKTVIYNSPLHF.